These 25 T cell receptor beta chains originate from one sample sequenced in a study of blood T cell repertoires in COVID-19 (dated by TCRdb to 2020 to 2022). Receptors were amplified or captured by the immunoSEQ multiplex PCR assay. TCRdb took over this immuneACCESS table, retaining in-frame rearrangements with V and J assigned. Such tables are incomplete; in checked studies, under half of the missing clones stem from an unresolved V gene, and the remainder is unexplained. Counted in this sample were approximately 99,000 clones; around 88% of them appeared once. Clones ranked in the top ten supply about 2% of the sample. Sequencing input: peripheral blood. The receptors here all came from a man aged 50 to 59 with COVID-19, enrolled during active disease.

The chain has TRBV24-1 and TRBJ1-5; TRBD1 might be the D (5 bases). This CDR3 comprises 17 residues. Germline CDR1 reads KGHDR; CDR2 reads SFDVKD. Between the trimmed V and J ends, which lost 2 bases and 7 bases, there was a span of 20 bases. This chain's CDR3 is CATSDSSAGGLYQPQHF. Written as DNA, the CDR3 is TGTGCCACCAGTGATTCCTCGGCCGGGGGTCTGTACCAGCCCCAGCATTTT.

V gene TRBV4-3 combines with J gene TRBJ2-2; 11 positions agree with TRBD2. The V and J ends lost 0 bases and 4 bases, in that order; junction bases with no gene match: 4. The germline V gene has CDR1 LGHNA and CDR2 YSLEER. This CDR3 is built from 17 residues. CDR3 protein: CASSQDLTSGATGELFF. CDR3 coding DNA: TGCGCCAGCAGCCAAGATCTGACTAGCGGGGCCACCGGGGAGCTGTTTTTT.

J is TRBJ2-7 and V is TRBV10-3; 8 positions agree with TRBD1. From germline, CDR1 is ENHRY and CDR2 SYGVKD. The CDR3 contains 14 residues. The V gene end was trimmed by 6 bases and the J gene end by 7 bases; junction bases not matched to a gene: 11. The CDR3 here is CAISPRDRGSEQYF. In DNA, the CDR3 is TGTGCCATCAGCCCCCGAGACAGGGGAAGTGAGCAGTACTTC.

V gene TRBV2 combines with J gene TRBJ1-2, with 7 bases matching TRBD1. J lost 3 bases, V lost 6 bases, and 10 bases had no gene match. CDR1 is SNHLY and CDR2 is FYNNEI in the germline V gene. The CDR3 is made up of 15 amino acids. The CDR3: CASSPHSGTDYGYTF. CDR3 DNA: TGTGCCAGCAGCCCGCATTCCGGGACAGACTATGGCTACACCTTC. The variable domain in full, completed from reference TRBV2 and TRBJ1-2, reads EPEVTQTPSHQVTQMGQEVILRCVPISNHLYFYWYRQILGQKVEFLVSFYNNEISEKSEIFDDQFSVERPDGSNFTLKIRSTKLEDSAMYFCASSPHSGTDYGYTFGSGTRLTVV.

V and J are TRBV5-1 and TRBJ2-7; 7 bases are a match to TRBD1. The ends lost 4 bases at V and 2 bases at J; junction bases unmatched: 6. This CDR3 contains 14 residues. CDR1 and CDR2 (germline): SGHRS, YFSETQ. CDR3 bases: TGCGCCAGCAGCAATCCGGGACAGACCTACGAGCAGTACTTC. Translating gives CASSNPGQTYEQYF.

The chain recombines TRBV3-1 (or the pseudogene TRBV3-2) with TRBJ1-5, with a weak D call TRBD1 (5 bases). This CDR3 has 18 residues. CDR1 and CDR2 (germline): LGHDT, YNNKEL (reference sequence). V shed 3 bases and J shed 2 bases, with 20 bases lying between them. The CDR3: CASSQGTTGRVGNQPQHF. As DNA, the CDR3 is TGTGCCAGCAGCCAGGGAACCACAGGCAGGGTCGGCAATCAGCCCCAGCATTTT.

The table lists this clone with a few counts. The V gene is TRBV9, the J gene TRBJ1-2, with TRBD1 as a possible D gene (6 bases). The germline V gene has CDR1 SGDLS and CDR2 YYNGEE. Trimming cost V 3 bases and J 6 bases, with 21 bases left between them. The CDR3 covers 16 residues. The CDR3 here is CASSAELQGIRNGYTF. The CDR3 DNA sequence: TGTGCCAGCAGCGCCGAGCTGCAGGGGATTCGAAATGGCTACACCTTC.

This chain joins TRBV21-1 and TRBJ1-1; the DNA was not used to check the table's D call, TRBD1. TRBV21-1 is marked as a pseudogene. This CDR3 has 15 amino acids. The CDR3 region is CASRGQGASDTEAFF. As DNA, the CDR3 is TGTGCCAGCAGGGGACAGGGGGCTTCGGACACTGAAGCTTTCTTT.

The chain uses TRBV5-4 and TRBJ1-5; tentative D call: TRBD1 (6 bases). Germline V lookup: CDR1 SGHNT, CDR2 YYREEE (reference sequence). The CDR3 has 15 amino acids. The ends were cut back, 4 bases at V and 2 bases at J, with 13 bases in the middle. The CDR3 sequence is CASSPYAGGNQPQHF. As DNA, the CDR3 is TGTGCCAGCAGCCCCTACGCAGGGGGCAATCAGCCCCAGCATTTT.

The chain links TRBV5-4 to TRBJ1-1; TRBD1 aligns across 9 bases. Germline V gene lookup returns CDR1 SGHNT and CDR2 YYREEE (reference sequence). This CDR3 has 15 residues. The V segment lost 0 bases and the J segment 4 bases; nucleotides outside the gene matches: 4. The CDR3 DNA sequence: TGTGCCAGCAGCTTGGACAGGGGGCTAGTCACTGAAGCTTTCTTT. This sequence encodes CASSLDRGLVTEAFF.

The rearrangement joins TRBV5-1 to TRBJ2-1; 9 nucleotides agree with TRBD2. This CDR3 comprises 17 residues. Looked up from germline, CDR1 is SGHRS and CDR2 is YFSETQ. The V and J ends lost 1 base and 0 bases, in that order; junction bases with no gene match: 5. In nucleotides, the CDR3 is TGCGCCAGCAGCTTGATAGCGGGGGCCAGCTCCTACAATGAGCAGTTCTTC. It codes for CASSLIAGASSYNEQFF.

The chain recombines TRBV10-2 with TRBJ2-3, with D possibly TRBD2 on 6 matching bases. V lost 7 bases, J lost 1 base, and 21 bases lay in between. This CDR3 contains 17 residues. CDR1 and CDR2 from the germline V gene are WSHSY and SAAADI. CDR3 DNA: TGCGCCAGCACCCGGTTTTTGGGGGGTTCTGGCACAGATACGCAGTATTTT. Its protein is CASTRFLGGSGTDTQYF.

The CDR3 sequence is CASSQGQGYSGANVLTF. CDR3 in DNA: TGTGCCAGCAGCCAGGGACAGGGCTACTCTGGGGCCAACGTCCTGACTTTC. The J gene is TRBJ2-6, the V gene TRBV4-2; 9 bases match TRBD1. The germline CDR1 and CDR2 sequences are LGHNA and YNFKEQ. Trimming took 3 bases from V and 0 from J; bases not matched to a gene: 3. This CDR3 region has 17 residues.

The CDR3 reads CVLRGSSQSEAFF. The CDR3 DNA reads as TGTGTCCTACGAGGCAGCAGCCAATCTGAAGCTTTCTTT. The rearrangement joins TRBV12-1 to TRBJ1-1. TRBV12-1 constitutes a pseudogene. The CDR3 is 13 residues long.

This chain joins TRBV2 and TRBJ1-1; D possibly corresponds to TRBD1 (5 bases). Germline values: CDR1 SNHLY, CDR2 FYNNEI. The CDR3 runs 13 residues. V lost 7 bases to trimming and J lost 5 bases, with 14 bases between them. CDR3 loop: CASTRQGRTEAFF. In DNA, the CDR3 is TGTGCCAGCACCAGGCAGGGTAGGACTGAAGCTTTCTTT.

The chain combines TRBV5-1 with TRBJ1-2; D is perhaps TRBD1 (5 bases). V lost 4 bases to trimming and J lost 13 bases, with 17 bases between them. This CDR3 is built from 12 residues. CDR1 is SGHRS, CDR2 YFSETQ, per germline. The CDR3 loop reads CASSLSGAGSTF. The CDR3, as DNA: TGCGCCAGCAGCCTAAGTGGGGCAGGGTCCACCTTC.

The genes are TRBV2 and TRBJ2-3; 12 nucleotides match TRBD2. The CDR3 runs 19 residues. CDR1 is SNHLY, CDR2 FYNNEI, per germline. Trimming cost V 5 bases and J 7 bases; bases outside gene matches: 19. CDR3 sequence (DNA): TGTGCCAGCAGTACACTAGCGGGGGGCCTTATGTATACGCAGTATACGCAGTATTTT. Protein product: CASSTLAGGLMYTQYTQYF.

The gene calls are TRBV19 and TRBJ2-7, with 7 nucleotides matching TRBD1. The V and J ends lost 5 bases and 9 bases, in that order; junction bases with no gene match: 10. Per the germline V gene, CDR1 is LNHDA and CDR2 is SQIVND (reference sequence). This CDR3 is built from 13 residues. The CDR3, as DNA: TGTGCCAGTAGTTCCCGGGACAGAGACGGGCAGTACTTC. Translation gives CASSSRDRDGQYF.

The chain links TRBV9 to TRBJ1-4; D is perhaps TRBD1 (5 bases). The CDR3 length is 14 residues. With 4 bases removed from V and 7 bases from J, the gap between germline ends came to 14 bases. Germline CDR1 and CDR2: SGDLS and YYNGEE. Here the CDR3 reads CASSPGGVGEKLFF. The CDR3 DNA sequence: TGTGCCAGCAGCCCCGGGGGGGTAGGTGAAAAACTGTTTTTT. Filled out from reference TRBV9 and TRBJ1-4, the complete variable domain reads DSGVTQTPKHLITATGQRVTLRCSPRSGDLSVYWYQQSLDQGLQFLIQYYNGEERAKGNILERFSAQQFPDLHSELNLSSLELGDSALYFCASSPGGVGEKLFFGSGTQLSVL.

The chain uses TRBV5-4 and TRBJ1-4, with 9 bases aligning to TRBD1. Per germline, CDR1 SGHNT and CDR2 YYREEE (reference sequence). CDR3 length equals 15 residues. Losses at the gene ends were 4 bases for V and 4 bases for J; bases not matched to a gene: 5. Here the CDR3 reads CASSPGQGFNEKLFF. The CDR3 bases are TGTGCCAGCAGCCCGGGACAGGGTTTTAATGAAAAACTGTTTTTT.

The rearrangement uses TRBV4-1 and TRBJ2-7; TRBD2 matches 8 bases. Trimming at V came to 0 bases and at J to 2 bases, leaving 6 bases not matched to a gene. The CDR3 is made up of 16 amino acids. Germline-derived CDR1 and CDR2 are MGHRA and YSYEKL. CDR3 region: CASSQEGPGGAYEQYF. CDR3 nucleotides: TGCGCCAGCAGCCAAGAAGGCCCCGGGGGGGCCTACGAGCAGTACTTC.

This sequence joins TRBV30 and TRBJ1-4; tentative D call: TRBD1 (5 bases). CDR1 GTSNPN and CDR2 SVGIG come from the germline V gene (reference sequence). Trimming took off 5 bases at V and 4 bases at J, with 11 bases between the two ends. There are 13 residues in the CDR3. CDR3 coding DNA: TGTGCCTGGGCCCCAGGACATAATGAAAAACTGTTTTTT. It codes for CAWAPGHNEKLFF.

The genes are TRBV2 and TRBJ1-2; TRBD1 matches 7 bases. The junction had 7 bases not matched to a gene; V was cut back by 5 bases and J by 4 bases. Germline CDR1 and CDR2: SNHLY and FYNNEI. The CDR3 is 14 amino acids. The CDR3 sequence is CASSMLGQRYGYTF. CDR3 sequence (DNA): TGTGCCAGCAGTATGCTGGGACAGCGCTATGGCTACACCTTC.

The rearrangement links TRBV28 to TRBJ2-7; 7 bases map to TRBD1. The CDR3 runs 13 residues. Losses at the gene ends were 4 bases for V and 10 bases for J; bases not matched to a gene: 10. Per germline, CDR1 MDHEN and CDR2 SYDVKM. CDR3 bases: TGTGCCAGCAGTTCCCCCGGGACAGCCCTACAGTACTTC. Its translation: CASSSPGTALQYF.

This CDR3 reads CAISEQKRTPGNTIYF. In DNA, the CDR3 is TGTGCCATCAGTGAGCAAAAACGGACACCTGGAAACACCATATATTTT. The rearrangement links TRBV10-3 to TRBJ1-3; D might be TRBD1 (5 bases). CDR3 length equals 16 residues. The germline V gene has CDR1 ENHRY and CDR2 SYGVKD. V was trimmed by 2 bases and J by 2 bases, leaving 13 bases between them.